The following is a TCR beta chain sequence with its context. Its specificity is unknown. The primer mix had 60 Vbeta and 13 Jbeta primers. Repertoires were generated with immunoSEQ multiplex PCR, while TCRdb's copy carries only in-frame clones and drops some. Altogether 150,000 to 160,000 clones are present, more than 75% being singletons, with the ten largest covering around 5.6%. This record comes from a study of cytomegalovirus exposure and HLA in healthy donors. At the level of the study: The study's early data release held some 85 million unique TCRs from HLA-typed donors. Whole-study findings and limits: Later analysis indicated greater clonal expansion among HLA-associated TCR beta chains than among equally common other chains. Productive rates of about 87% or about 30% were seen for most TCR beta V segments in an earlier analysis. Whilst most TCR sequences proved rare, a subset of public TCRs occurred across many donors.

Germline CDR1 and CDR2: SGHNT and YENEEA. The length of the CDR3 is 16 residues. J lost 6 bases, V lost 6 bases, and 12 bases had no gene match. The clonotype was recovered from a woman between 35 and 50 years old in good health and CMV-seropositive. The rearrangement uses TRBV11-3 and TRBJ2-1, with 9 bases matching TRBD2. The sample taken for sequencing was PBMCs. The CDR3 reads CASSPILGGGGNEQFF. Here the CDR3 DNA reads TGTGCCAGCAGTCCCATCCTAGGCGGGGGGGGCAATGAGCAGTTCTTC. The full variable domain, in which reference TRBV11-3 and TRBJ2-1 provide the parts outside the CDR3, is EAGVVQSPRYKIIEKKQPVAFWCNPISGHNTLYWYLQNLGQGPELLIRYENEEAVDDSQLPKDRFSAERLKGVDSTLKIQPAELGDSAVYLCASSPILGGGGNEQFFGPGTRLTVL.